This passage covers 26 T cell receptor beta chains from one sample sequenced in a study of cytomegalovirus exposure and HLA in healthy donors. Libraries were prepared by immunoSEQ multiplex PCR; TCRdb keeps only in-frame clonotypes and omits some of them. Of some 170,000 clones detected, more than 75% appear once; the ten largest clones hold about 1.5%. Sequenced: PBMCs. The receptors were gathered from a woman in her twenties or thirties in good health and CMV-seronegative.

The gene calls are TRBV7-9 and TRBJ1-5; D is undetermined. Trimming cost V 1 base and J 7 bases, with 14 bases left between them. CDR1 and CDR2 from the germline V gene are SEHNR and FQNEAQ (reference sequence). This CDR3 spans 15 amino acids. CDR3: CASSLDWADGQPQHF. CDR3 coding DNA: TGTGCCAGCAGCTTAGATTGGGCAGACGGCCAGCCCCAGCATTTT.

This chain uses TRBV11-2 with TRBJ1-3; weak D call: TRBD1 (6 bases). V was clipped by 5 bases and J by 0 bases, with 14 bases between them. There are 16 residues in the CDR3. CDR1 and CDR2 from the germline V gene are SGHAT and FQNNGV. The CDR3 DNA reads as TGTGCCAGCAGCCAGGACAGCTTAACCTCTGGAAACACCATATATTTT. Its translation: CASSQDSLTSGNTIYF.

This chain links TRBV6-1 with TRBJ2-7; the match to TRBD1 covers 11 bases. The CDR3 loop spans 18 amino acids. The V segment lost 2 bases and the J segment 3 bases; nucleotides outside the gene matches: 12. CDR1 is MNHNS, CDR2 SASEGT, per germline. CDR3 residues: CASSEFVDWDRGFYEQYF. The CDR3 coding sequence is TGTGCCAGCAGTGAATTCGTTGATTGGGACAGGGGGTTCTACGAGCAGTACTTC.

This chain connects TRBV19 to TRBJ1-1, with TRBD1 as a possible D gene (6 bases). The CDR3 runs to 14 residues. The V end was cut by 7 bases, the J end by 4 bases, with 16 bases between. Germline values: CDR1 LNHDA, CDR2 SQIVND (reference sequence). The CDR3 region is CASKEVNRVTEAFF. The CDR3 nucleotides read TGTGCCAGTAAGGAGGTTAACAGGGTCACTGAAGCTTTCTTT.

J is TRBJ2-7 and V is TRBV5-4; 10 bases map to TRBD2. Trimming cost V 0 bases and J 2 bases; bases outside gene matches: 5. The CDR3 covers 16 residues. The germline V gene has CDR1 SGHNT and CDR2 YYREEE (reference sequence). The CDR3 nucleotides read TGTGCCAGCAGCTTGGGTGGGACTAGCGTAACCTACGAGCAGTACTTC. This encodes CASSLGGTSVTYEQYF.

The chain links TRBV5-6 to TRBJ2-7; D perhaps matches TRBD1 (6 bases). Germline CDR1 reads SGHDT; CDR2 reads YYEEEE. CDR3 size: 17 residues. V was cut by 3 bases and J by 0 bases, with 19 bases left in between. CDR3 coding DNA: TGTGCCAGCAGCTCCGGTCCTCTCAGGGGAAGCTCCTACGAGCAGTACTTC. Translation gives CASSSGPLRGSSYEQYF.

The chain joins TRBV6-6 to TRBJ1-1; the D gene is possibly TRBD1 (6 bases). Trimming pared 5 bases from V and 4 bases from J, leaving 11 bases between. Per germline, CDR1 MNHNY and CDR2 SVGAGI (reference sequence). The CDR3 length is 13 residues. The CDR3 loop is CASSPRTATEAFF. CDR3 in DNA: TGTGCCAGCAGTCCTCGGACAGCCACTGAAGCTTTCTTT.

This clone turned up a few times. This chain joins TRBV6-5 and TRBJ2-5; 7 bases align to TRBD2. Germline CDR1 and CDR2: MNHEY and SVGAGI. CDR3 length: 14 amino acids. V trimming: 4 bases; J trimming: 5 bases; junction bases outside the gene matches: 7. In DNA form, the CDR3 reads TGTGCCAGCAGTTCTCAGCGGGGCGGGGAGACCCAGTACTTC. This encodes CASSSQRGGETQYF.

This clone was observed a single time. V and J are TRBV5-8 and TRBJ2-7; D remains unclear. Germline values: CDR1 SGHTS, CDR2 YDEGEE. CDR3 size: 15 residues. V was cut by 0 bases and J by 7 bases, with 17 bases left in between. CDR3: CASSLGPRVVWEQYF. The CDR3 DNA follows: TGTGCCAGCAGCTTGGGACCCCGGGTTGTGTGGGAGCAGTACTTC.

DNA of the CDR3: TGTGCCAGCAGTGCAGGAGGTACCTCAGGAGGGGAGACCCAGTACTTC. Translated, it gives CASSAGGTSGGETQYF. The chain links TRBV5-4 to TRBJ2-5; D is possibly TRBD2 (6 bases). V was shortened by 5 bases and J by 5 bases, with 22 bases between the two germline ends. The CDR3 sequence is 16 residues long. The germline CDR1 and CDR2 sequences are SGHNT and YYREEE (reference sequence).

The V and J genes are TRBV5-1 and TRBJ2-5, with 8 bases fitting TRBD1. The V and J ends lost 3 bases and 6 bases, in that order; junction bases with no gene match: 4. Per the germline V gene, CDR1 is SGHRS and CDR2 is YFSETQ. The CDR3 runs to 13 residues. The CDR3 bases are TGCGCCAGCAGCTCGCCAGGGGGCAAGACCCAGTACTTC. This codes for CASSSPGGKTQYF. The variable domain in full, with the rest retrieved from reference TRBV5-1 and TRBJ2-5, is KAGVTQTPRYLIKTRGQQVTLSCSPISGHRSVSWYQQTPGQGLQFLFEYFSETQRNKGNFPGRFSGRQFSNSRSEMNVSTLELGDSALYLCASSSPGGKTQYFGPGTRLLVL.

The chain is built from TRBV9 and TRBJ2-7, with 7 bases identical to TRBD2. The CDR3 contains 14 residues. V was pared by 0 bases and J by 4 bases, with 4 bases of the junction left unmatched. Germline V gene sequence: CDR1 SGDLS, CDR2 YYNGEE. The CDR3 bases are TGTGCCAGCAGCGTAGGACTAGCCCGTTACGAGCAGTACTTC. This codes for CASSVGLARYEQYF.

J is TRBJ1-3 and V is TRBV2; 8 bases fit TRBD1. The CDR3 has 15 residues. J was trimmed by 1 base and V by 4 bases; bases with no gene match: 3. Germline CDR1 reads SNHLY; CDR2 reads FYNNEI. CDR3 bases: TGTGCCAGCAGTGGACAGGGGATGTCTGGAAACACCATATATTTT. This gives the protein CASSGQGMSGNTIYF. The entire variable domain, with the rest obtained from reference TRBV2 and TRBJ1-3, is as follows: EPEVTQTPSHQVTQMGQEVILRCVPISNHLYFYWYRQILGQKVEFLVSFYNNEISEKSEIFDDQFSVERPDGSNFTLKIRSTKLEDSAMYFCASSGQGMSGNTIYFGEGSWLTVV.

The V and J genes are TRBV7-9 and TRBJ1-1; the match to TRBD1 covers 10 bases. The CDR3 consists of 15 residues. Germline V lookup: CDR1 SEHNR, CDR2 FQNEAQ (reference sequence). The junction had 9 bases not matched to a gene; V was cut back by 5 bases and J by 6 bases. The CDR3 region is CASSPPGQGYSEAFF. CDR3 sequence (DNA): TGTGCCAGCAGCCCACCGGGACAGGGGTATTCTGAAGCTTTCTTT.

J is TRBJ1-2 and V is TRBV7-9; no clear D gene. The V end was cut by 0 bases, the J end by 4 bases, with 21 bases between. CDR1 and CDR2 (germline): SEHNR, FQNEAQ (reference sequence). There are 18 residues in the CDR3. CDR3 protein: CASSLAAAPPYDFYGYTF. CDR3 in DNA: TGTGCCAGCAGCTTAGCCGCGGCCCCACCCTATGACTTCTATGGCTACACCTTC. Looking up the rest from reference TRBV7-9 and TRBJ1-2 gives the full variable domain: DTGVSQNPRHKITKRGQNVTFRCDPISEHNRLYWYRQTLGQGPEFLTYFQNEAQLEKSRLLSDRFSAERPKGSFSTLEIQRTEQGDSAMYLCASSLAAAPPYDFYGYTFGSGTRLTVV.

This clone was detected a few times. The chain has TRBV5-1 and TRBJ2-1, with TRBD2 identical over 7 bases. CDR1 SGHRS and CDR2 YFSETQ come from the germline V gene. V lost 3 bases to trimming and J lost 0 bases; unmatched junction nucleotides: 9. This CDR3 comprises 17 residues. The CDR3 nucleotides are TGCGCCAGCAGCTCCCTCGGGGGGAGAAGCTCCTACAATGAGCAGTTCTTC. It codes for CASSSLGGRSSYNEQFF.

This clone was counted only a few times. This sequence joins TRBV27 and TRBJ1-6; unclear D gene. Trimming took 4 bases from V and 7 from J, leaving 8 bases between them. Per the germline V gene, CDR1 is MNHEY and CDR2 is SMNVEV (reference sequence). The CDR3 is made up of 13 amino acids. The CDR3 nucleotides are TGTGCCAGCAGTTACACAAAGAATTCACCCCTCCACTTT. This gives the protein CASSYTKNSPLHF.

The chain combines TRBV11-2 with TRBJ2-1; 8 positions match TRBD2. From germline, CDR1 is SGHAT and CDR2 FQNNGV. The CDR3 length is 13 residues. The CDR3, as DNA: TGTGGTACGCGGCGGGGGGTAAACAATGAGCAGTTCTTC. Translated, it gives CGTRRGVNNEQFF.

CDR3 DNA sequence: TGTGCCAGCAGCAAACCAGGGGATGGCTACACCTTC. Translating it yields CASSKPGDGYTF. The rearrangement joins TRBV21-1 to TRBJ1-2; whether TRBD1, the table's D call, matches the DNA was not checked. TRBV21-1 corresponds to a pseudogene. The CDR3 is 12 amino acids.

This clone has more than one count but fewer than ten. The gene calls are TRBV2 and TRBJ1-4; TRBD1 matches at 7 bases. The CDR3 totals 14 residues. Germline V gives CDR1 SNHLY, CDR2 FYNNEI. J was trimmed by 4 bases and V by 6 bases; bases with no gene match: 5. CDR3 loop: CASRGDSNNEKLFF. CDR3 bases: TGTGCCAGCAGGGGGGACAGCAATAATGAAAAACTGTTTTTT.

The chain is built from TRBV6-5 and TRBJ2-7, with D perhaps TRBD1 (5 bases). Trimming left V 0 bases short and J 6 bases short, with 15 bases between. Germline V lookup: CDR1 MNHEY, CDR2 SVGAGI. CDR3 length equals 15 residues. Here the CDR3 reads CASSYSTQGLGEQYF. The CDR3 DNA is TGTGCCAGCAGTTACTCGACTCAGGGATTAGGCGAGCAGTACTTC.

For this clone: Additional DNA sequences in this sample encode the identical CDR3. The J gene is TRBJ2-1, the V gene TRBV5-1, with 9 nucleotides matching TRBD2. Per the germline V gene, CDR1 is SGHRS and CDR2 is YFSETQ. Losses at the gene ends were 3 bases for V and 4 bases for J; bases not matched to a gene: 2. The CDR3 sequence is 14 residues long. DNA for the CDR3: TGCGCCAGCAGCTCAGCGGGGGGTTACAATGAGCAGTTCTTC. Its translation: CASSSAGGYNEQFF.

This chain joins TRBV18 and TRBJ1-1, with a possible D match to TRBD1 (5 bases). The germline gives CDR1 KGHSH, CDR2 LQKENI. The V end lost 5 bases, the J end lost 0 bases, and 19 bases lay between the germline ends. This CDR3 is 17 amino acids long. DNA of the CDR3: TGTGCCAGCTCAACACTAATTACCGACAGCATGAACACTGAAGCTTTCTTT. Translation: CASSTLITDSMNTEAFF.

The chain joins TRBV12-5 to TRBJ2-1; a weak D match, TRBD1 (6 bases). The germline V and J ends were trimmed by 6 bases and 7 bases, with 10 bases remaining between them. This CDR3 is 12 amino acids long. Germline values: CDR1 LGHNT, CDR2 FRNRAP. CDR3 amino acids: CASGLQGNEQFF. The CDR3, as DNA: TGTGCTAGTGGCCTACAGGGAAATGAGCAGTTCTTC. Using reference TRBV12-5 and TRBJ2-1 for the parts outside the CDR3, the full variable domain is DARVTQTPRHKVTEMGQEVTMRCQPILGHNTVFWYRQTMMQGLELLAYFRNRAPLDDSGMPKDRFSAEMPDATLATLKIQPSEPRDSAVYFCASGLQGNEQFFGPGTRLTVL.

The rearrangement joins TRBV9 to TRBJ2-2; 10 nucleotides line up with TRBD1. CDR1 is SGDLS and CDR2 is YYNGEE in the germline V gene. The CDR3 is made up of 14 amino acids. Losses at the gene ends were 3 bases for V and 8 bases for J; bases not matched to a gene: 4. CDR3 nucleotides: TGTGCCAGCAGCGCGACAGGGGGCGAGGGGGAGCTGTTTTTT. This translates into CASSATGGEGELFF.

The V gene is TRBV5-1, the J gene TRBJ2-1; tentative D call: TRBD1 (6 bases). The ends were cut back, 4 bases at V and 5 bases at J, with 19 bases in the middle. Germline V gene lookup returns CDR1 SGHRS and CDR2 YFSETQ. CDR3 length: 16 amino acids. CDR3 bases: TGCGCCAGCAGCAGCTTGTTGGGGGCTCGAGACAATGAGCAGTTCTTC. Residues: CASSSLLGARDNEQFF.